Sequencing of this T cell receptor beta chain was carried out in a study of T cells in Graves' hyperthyroidism and ophthalmopathy. For the study at large: Blood was drawn when the patient was first diagnosed and still untreated.

Points from the study as a whole: Appearing also in blood were most of the thyroid clonotypes expanded above 0.001.

This CDR3 contains 15 residues. Germline CDR1 is MNHEY and CDR2 is SVGAGI. V lost 0 bases and J lost 3, with 11 bases in between. Newly diagnosed patients aged 18 to 65 had hyperthyroidism of under 2 months' duration. Those patients with uncontrolled infection, other autoimmune disease, pregnancy or lactation were excluded. This clonotype was seen at least ten times. As yet, its antigen is unknown. Amplified TCR beta CDR3 regions derived from RNA transcripts. HTBI primers were used for first-round RT-PCR of the TCR CDR3. TCRdb independently ran MiXCR on the multiplex PCR reads; one entry per CDR3 protein. The sample has about 290,000 distinct CDR3 sequences; roughly 15% are singletons.

The source of this sequence is a man between 25 and 39 years old with Graves' hyperthyroidism. The V and J genes are TRBV6-5 and TRBJ1-1; D is perhaps TRBD1 (5 bases). Sequencing was done on a sample of blood. CDR3 DNA: TGTGCCAGCAGTTACTCCCTGGGGACCCACACTGAAGCTTTCTTT. This gives the protein CASSYSLGTHTEAFF.